This record covers a single T cell receptor (beta chain). Germline V gene sequence: CDR1 LGHNA, CDR2 YNFKEQ. The CDR3 is made up of 15 amino acids. The V end was cut by 1 base, the J end by 6 bases, with 16 bases between. The entry originates in a study of OX40 agonist ivuxolimab in advanced cancers. The method was immunoSEQ multiplex PCR; TCRdb's version includes in-frame clones alone and lacks a portion of them. The sample lists around 82,000 clones, 70% to 90% occurring once. The chain recombines TRBV4-2 with TRBJ2-7; D remains unclear. The sequence came from an adult with an advanced solid tumor such as melanoma, head and neck, liver or kidney cancer. The sequences come from CD4+ or CD8+ T cells sorted from blood, collected in a trial of the OX40 agonist ivuxolimab. The CDR3 here is CASSQVVATVGEQYF. DNA for the CDR3: TGTGCCAGCAGCCAAGTGGTGGCCACCGTGGGCGAGCAGTACTTC.